The clone carrying this TCR beta chain was counted many times. What it recognizes is unknown. This sample was taken from a study of blood T cells in healthy people across ages. General observations from the study: It was the long-lived donors that had more naive CD4+ cells and higher diversity than aged donors.

Each sample had at least 6.5 million PBMCs isolated. The trim removed 4 bases at V and 2 bases at J, leaving 6 bases unmatched. Germline-derived CDR1 and CDR2 are SGHRS and YFSETQ. The CDR3 totals 15 residues. A second about 6 to 12 cycle PCR used barcoded and J-beta primers. MiXCR, applied by TCRdb to the 5' RACE reads, yields one record per CDR3 protein. Of approximately 810,000 distinct CDR3 sequences in the sample, less than 35% are singletons; the top ten hold around 15%. Sequenced sample: blood. The sequence was obtained from a woman aged 80 or over in good health. V usage is TRBV5-1 and J usage is TRBJ2-7, with 10 bases identical to TRBD1. This CDR3 is CASSLGQGIPYEQYF. The CDR3, as DNA: TGCGCCAGCAGCCTGGGACAGGGGATCCCCTACGAGCAGTACTTC.